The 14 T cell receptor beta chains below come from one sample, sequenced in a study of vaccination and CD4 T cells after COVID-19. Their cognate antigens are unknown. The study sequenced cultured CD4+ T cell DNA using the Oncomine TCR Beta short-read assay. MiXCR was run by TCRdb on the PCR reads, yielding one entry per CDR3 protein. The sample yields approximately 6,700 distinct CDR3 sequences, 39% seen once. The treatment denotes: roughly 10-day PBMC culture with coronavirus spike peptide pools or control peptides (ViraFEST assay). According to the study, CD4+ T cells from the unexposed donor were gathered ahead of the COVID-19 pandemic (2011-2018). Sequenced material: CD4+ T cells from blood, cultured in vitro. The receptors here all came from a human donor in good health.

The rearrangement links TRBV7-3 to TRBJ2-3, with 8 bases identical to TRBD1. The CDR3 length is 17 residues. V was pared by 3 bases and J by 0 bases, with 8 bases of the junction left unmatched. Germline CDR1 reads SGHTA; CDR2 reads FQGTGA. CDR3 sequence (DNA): TGTGCCAGCAGCTTTAATGCGGACAGGGTTAGCACAGATACGCAGTATTTT. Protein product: CASSFNADRVSTDTQYF.

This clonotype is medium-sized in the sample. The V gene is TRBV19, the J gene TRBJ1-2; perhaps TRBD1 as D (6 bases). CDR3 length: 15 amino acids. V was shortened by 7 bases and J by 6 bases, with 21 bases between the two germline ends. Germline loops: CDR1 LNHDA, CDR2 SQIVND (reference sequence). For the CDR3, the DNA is TGTGCCAGTACCTCCTACCGACAGGAAAAGGATGGCTACACCTTC. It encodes CASTSYRQEKDGYTF.

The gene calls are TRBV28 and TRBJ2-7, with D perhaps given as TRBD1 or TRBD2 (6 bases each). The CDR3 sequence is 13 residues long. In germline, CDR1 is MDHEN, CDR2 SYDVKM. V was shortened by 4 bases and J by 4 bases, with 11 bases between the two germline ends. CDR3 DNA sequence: TGTGCCAGCAGTTGGGGGGCTGGTTACGAGCAGTACTTC. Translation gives CASSWGAGYEQYF.

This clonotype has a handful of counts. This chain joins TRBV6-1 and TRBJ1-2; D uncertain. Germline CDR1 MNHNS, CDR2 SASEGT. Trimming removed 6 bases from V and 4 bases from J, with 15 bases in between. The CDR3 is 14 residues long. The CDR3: CASRNSRLGYGYTF. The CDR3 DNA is TGTGCCAGCAGGAACAGTCGACTGGGCTATGGCTACACCTTC.

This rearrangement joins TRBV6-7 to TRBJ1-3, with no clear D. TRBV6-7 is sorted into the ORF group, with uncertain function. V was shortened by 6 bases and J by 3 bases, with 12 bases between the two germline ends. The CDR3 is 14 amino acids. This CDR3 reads CASSNRTYGNTIYF. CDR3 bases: TGTGCCAGCAGCAATAGGACTTATGGAAACACCATATATTTT.

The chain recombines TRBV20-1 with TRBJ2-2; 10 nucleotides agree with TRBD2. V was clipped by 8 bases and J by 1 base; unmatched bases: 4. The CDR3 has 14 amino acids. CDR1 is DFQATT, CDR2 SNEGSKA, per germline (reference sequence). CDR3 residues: CSLSGGVNTGELFF. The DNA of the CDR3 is TGCAGTTTAAGCGGGGGGGTGAACACCGGGGAGCTGTTTTTT.

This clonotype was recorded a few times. The DNA for the CDR3 is TGTGCCAGTAGTATAGGTTGGGAGTACACTGAAGCTTTCTTT. This encodes CASSIGWEYTEAFF. The chain couples TRBV19 to TRBJ1-1, with no clear D. This CDR3 spans 14 amino acids. Germline CDR1 is LNHDA and CDR2 is SQIVND (reference sequence). The germline V and J ends were trimmed by 1 base and 3 bases, with 9 bases remaining between them.

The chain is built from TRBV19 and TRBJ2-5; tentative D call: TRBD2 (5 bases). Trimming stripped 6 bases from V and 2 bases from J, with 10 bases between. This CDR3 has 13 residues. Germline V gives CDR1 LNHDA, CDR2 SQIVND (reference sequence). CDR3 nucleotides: TGTGCCAGTAGACCGACGGGGCAAGAGACCCAGTACTTC. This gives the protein CASRPTGQETQYF.

The CDR3 coding sequence is TGTGCCAGCAGTACGGGACAGGGGGCCGGCGGGGAGCTGTTTTTT. Encoded protein: CASSTGQGAGGELFF. V is TRBV12-3 or TRBV12-4 and J is TRBJ2-2; 12 bases are shared with TRBD1. The CDR3 has 15 amino acids. Trimming cost V 5 bases and J 7 bases; bases outside gene matches: 5.

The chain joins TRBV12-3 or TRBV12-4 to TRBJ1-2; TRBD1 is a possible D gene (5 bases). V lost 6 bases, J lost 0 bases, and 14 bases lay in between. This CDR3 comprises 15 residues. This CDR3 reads CASRGGPGTNYGYTF. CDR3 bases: TGTGCCAGCAGGGGGGGACCGGGAACTAACTATGGCTACACCTTC.

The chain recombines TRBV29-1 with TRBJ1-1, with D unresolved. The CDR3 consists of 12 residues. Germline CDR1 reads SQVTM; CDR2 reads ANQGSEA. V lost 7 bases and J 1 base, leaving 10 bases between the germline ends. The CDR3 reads CSAVVRNTEAFF. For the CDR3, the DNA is TGCAGCGCGGTCGTGCGGAACACTGAAGCTTTCTTT.

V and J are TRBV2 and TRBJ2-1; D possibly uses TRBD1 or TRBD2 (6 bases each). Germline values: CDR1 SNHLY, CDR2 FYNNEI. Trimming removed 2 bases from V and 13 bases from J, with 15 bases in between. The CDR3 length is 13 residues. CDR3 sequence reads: CASSERPEGEQFF. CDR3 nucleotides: TGTGCCAGCAGTGAAAGGCCGGAGGGGGAACAGTTCTTC.

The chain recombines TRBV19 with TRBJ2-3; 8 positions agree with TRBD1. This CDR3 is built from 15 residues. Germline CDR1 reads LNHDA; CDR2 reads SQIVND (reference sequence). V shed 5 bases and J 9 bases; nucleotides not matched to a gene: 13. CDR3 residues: CASSLRRGQGATQYF. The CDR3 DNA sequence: TGTGCCAGTAGTCTAAGGAGAGGACAGGGAGCCACGCAGTATTTT. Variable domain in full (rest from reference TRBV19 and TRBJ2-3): DGGITQSPKYLFRKEGQNVTLSCEQNLNHDAMYWYRQDPGQGLRLIYYSQIVNDFQKGDIAEGYSVSREKKESFPLTVTSAQKNPTAFYLCASSLRRGQGATQYFGPGTRLTVL.

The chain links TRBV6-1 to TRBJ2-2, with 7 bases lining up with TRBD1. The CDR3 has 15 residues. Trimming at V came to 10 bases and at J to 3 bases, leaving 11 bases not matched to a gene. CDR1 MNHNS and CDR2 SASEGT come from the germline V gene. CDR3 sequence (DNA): TGTGCCACGGAAGCGACAGGGTGGGACACCGGGGAGCTGTTTTTT. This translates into CATEATGWDTGELFF.